Below are 2 T cell receptor beta chains sequenced from a single sample in a study of OX40 agonist ivuxolimab in advanced cancers. Sequencing used immunoSEQ multiplex PCR; TCRdb keeps in-frame clones, though not all of them. The profile shows approximately 60,000 clones, roughly nine tenths of them singletons. The starting material was CD4+ or CD8+ T cells sorted from blood, obtained in a trial of the OX40 agonist ivuxolimab. The receptor source for this set is an adult with an advanced solid tumor such as melanoma, head and neck, liver or kidney cancer.

On this clone itself: An end of the junction differs from the germline gene, which may be a read error. Other DNA sequences within the sample encode an identical CDR3. The chain employs TRBV6-1 and TRBJ1-2, with D perhaps TRBD1 (6 bases). Germline V gene lookup returns CDR1 MNHNS and CDR2 SASEGT. The CDR3 is 13 amino acids. CDR3 sequence: CASSEGGGTGYTF. The CDR3 DNA is TGTGCCAGTAGTGAAGGAGGGGGGACTGGCTACACCTTC.

This chain joins TRBV11-3 and TRBJ2-1, with 12 bases matching TRBD1. Germline V gene data show CDR1 as SGHNT and CDR2 as YENEEA. The CDR3 runs to 14 residues. J gave up 8 bases and V 4 bases, and 3 bases lay outside the gene matches. The CDR3 DNA sequence: TGTGCCAGCAGCTATGGGACAGGGGGCTATGAGCAGTTCTTC. Translated, it gives CASSYGTGGYEQFF.